This TCR beta chain was recorded in a study of blood T cell repertoires in COVID-19. For the study at large: Collection of acute and convalescent COVID-19 samples took place in the United States, Italy and Spain. The analysed material was cDNA or gDNA that came from T cells, B-cell-depleted T cells, or PBMCs.

Everyone who took part was roughly 18 to 90 years old, and they came from 24 US areas. CDR1 WSHSY and CDR2 SAAADI come from the germline V gene. The CDR3 has 13 residues. Trimming removed 1 base at V and 7 bases at J, with 8 bases between. Original data processing: Amplification from reference gene primers served as the basis for estimated nucleated cell counts. Measured with immunoSEQ multiplex PCR; TCRdb has only the in-frame clones, and not every one. That table is the source of V, J and clone size, and D and trimming were worked out from the DNA. The sample comprises about 370,000 clones, approximately 92% of which are singletons, and roughly 0.99% rests with the top ten.

Sequences were obtained from PBMCs or T cells enriched from blood (not recorded which). The chain couples TRBV10-2 to TRBJ1-5; D call uncertain. This clonotype was obtained from a man aged 18 to 30 who had recovered from COVID-19. CDR3 bases: TGCGCCAGCAGTGAGTTAGGGAGCCAGCCCCAGCATTTT. Its translation: CASSELGSQPQHF.